The 30 T cell receptor beta chains below all came from one sample that was sequenced in a study of blood T cell repertoires in COVID-19. Measured with immunoSEQ multiplex PCR; TCRdb has only the in-frame clones, and not every one. Altogether about 210,000 clones are present, roughly four fifths being singletons, with the ten largest covering around a tenth. Specimen: PBMCs or T cells enriched from blood (not recorded which). The receptors were gathered from a man aged 35 to 55 who had recovered from COVID-19.

CDR3 loop: CASSVGRPTSGNTIYF. In DNA form, the CDR3 reads TGTGCCAGTAGTGTGGGGAGGCCGACCTCTGGAAACACCATATATTTT. The gene calls are TRBV19 and TRBJ1-3; D unresolved. Trimming removed 5 bases at V and 0 bases at J, with 14 bases between. Per germline, CDR1 LNHDA and CDR2 SQIVND (reference sequence). The CDR3 sequence is 16 residues long.

Sample share makes this clone medium-sized. This rearrangement joins TRBV6-5 to TRBJ1-4, with D hard to call. CDR1 is MNHEY and CDR2 is SVGAGI in the germline V gene. The V and J ends lost 5 bases and 3 bases respectively, with 13 bases between them. The CDR3 consists of 15 residues. The CDR3 reads CASSQIRGPNEKLFF. In nucleotides, the CDR3 is TGTGCCAGCAGTCAAATCAGAGGTCCTAATGAAAAACTGTTTTTT.

This chain links TRBV10-3 with TRBJ1-4, with D possibly matching TRBD1 (5 bases). The V gene lost 2 bases and the J gene lost 2 bases, with 6 bases spanning the gap. The germline gives CDR1 ENHRY, CDR2 SYGVKD. This CDR3 is 14 amino acids long. The DNA of the CDR3 is TGTGCCATCAGTGAGGACAGTACTAATGAAAAACTGTTTTTT. Translating it yields CAISEDSTNEKLFF.

This clone was observed a single time. The chain joins TRBV7-9 to TRBJ2-2; D remains ambiguous. The germline CDR1 and CDR2 sequences are SEHNR and FQNEAQ (reference sequence). The CDR3 spans 11 residues. V shed 6 bases and J shed 5 bases, with 4 bases lying between them. CDR3 loop: CASSYTGELFF. The CDR3 DNA is TGTGCCAGCAGTTATACCGGGGAGCTGTTTTTT.

This clone was counted a single time. The chain uses TRBV19 and TRBJ1-5; D possibly corresponds to TRBD1 (6 bases). V lost 6 bases and J 5 bases, leaving 14 bases between the germline ends. The germline CDR1 and CDR2 sequences are LNHDA and SQIVND (reference sequence). The CDR3 has 14 amino acids. CDR3 in DNA: TGTGCCAGTAGCCCAAGGGGGGGGTATCAGCCCCAGCATTTT. Its translation is CASSPRGGYQPQHF.

This chain links TRBV7-3 with TRBJ1-1, with D tentatively TRBD1 (5 bases). This CDR3 is 15 amino acids long. The germline CDR1 and CDR2 sequences are SGHTA and FQGTGA. The V end lost 2 bases, the J end lost 2 bases, and 12 bases lay between the germline ends. The CDR3 sequence: CASSLGSGGNTEAFF. DNA of the CDR3: TGTGCCAGCAGCTTAGGGAGCGGGGGAAACACTGAAGCTTTCTTT. Full variable domain (rest looked up from reference TRBV7-3 and TRBJ1-1): GAGVSQTPSNKVTEKGKYVELRCDPISGHTALYWYRQSLGQGPEFLIYFQGTGAADDSGLPNDRFFAVRPEGSVSTLKIQRTERGDSAVYLCASSLGSGGNTEAFFGQGTRLTVV.

The chain carries TRBV2 and TRBJ2-2; D not resolved. This CDR3 is 15 amino acids long. Germline-derived CDR1 and CDR2 are SNHLY and FYNNEI. Trimming took 8 bases from V and 1 from J, leaving 14 bases between them. The CDR3 sequence: CASHLNLGNTGELFF. CDR3 in DNA: TGTGCCAGCCACCTAAATCTAGGGAACACCGGGGAGCTGTTTTTT.

CDR3 nucleotide sequence: TGTGCCAGCAGTTTGCCCCTTGAGGGCTATAATTCACCCCTCCACTTT. Its protein is CASSLPLEGYNSPLHF. The chain is built from TRBV6-5 and TRBJ1-6; D remains ambiguous. This CDR3 has 16 amino acids. Per the germline V gene, CDR1 is MNHEY and CDR2 is SVGAGI. V was clipped by 4 bases and J by 3 bases, with 13 bases between them.

The V gene is TRBV29-1, the J gene TRBJ1-2, with no clear D. Germline V gives CDR1 SQVTM, CDR2 ANQGSEA. V dropped 0 bases and J dropped 7 bases, with 12 bases sitting between them. CDR3 length: 13 residues. CDR3 sequence: CSVEDDTRPGYTF. The CDR3 bases are TGCAGCGTTGAAGATGACACCCGCCCTGGCTACACCTTC.

This clone was detected once. The rearrangement uses TRBV5-1 and TRBJ1-2; 7 bases map to TRBD1. Germline CDR1 reads SGHRS; CDR2 reads YFSETQ. The CDR3 has 15 residues. The J segment lost 4 bases and the V segment lost 0 bases, leaving 6 bases of the junction unmatched. CDR3 sequence reads: CASSLARTGFYGYTF. The DNA of the CDR3 is TGCGCCAGCAGCTTGGCCCGGACAGGATTCTATGGCTACACCTTC.

DNA of the CDR3: TGTGCCAGCAGCCCCCAGGGTAGGGGGGGCCCGACCGGGGAGCTGTTTTTT. It is translated as CASSPQGRGGPTGELFF. The V call is TRBV9, the J call TRBJ2-2; possibly TRBD2 for D (7 bases). V lost 4 bases to trimming and J lost 5 bases, with 21 bases between them. The CDR3 consists of 17 residues. The germline V gene encodes CDR1 SGDLS and CDR2 YYNGEE.

V is TRBV7-3 and J is TRBJ2-5; TRBD2 matches 15 bases. The CDR3 spans 16 residues. V dropped 2 bases and J dropped 2; count of bases not matched to a gene: 0. From germline, CDR1 is SGHTA and CDR2 FQGTGA. DNA of the CDR3: TGTGCCAGCAGCTTAGGACTAGCGGGGGGGCAAGAGACCCAGTACTTC. Protein: CASSLGLAGGQETQYF.

The chain uses TRBV5-1 and TRBJ1-6; D uncertain. The germline CDR1 and CDR2 sequences are SGHRS and YFSETQ. The CDR3 extends over 15 amino acids. V lost 0 bases and J lost 4, with 8 bases in between. The CDR3 nucleotides are TGCGCCAGCAGCTTGGGACAAACATATAATTCACCCCTCCACTTT. This encodes CASSLGQTYNSPLHF.

The chain has TRBV27 and TRBJ1-1; D is ambiguous. The CDR3 totals 13 residues. The V gene's germline CDR1 is MNHEY and CDR2 SMNVEV (reference sequence). V lost 5 bases and J lost 1, with 8 bases in between. The CDR3 DNA is TGTGCCAGCAGTCCAATTCCGAACACTGAAGCTTTCTTT. This encodes CASSPIPNTEAFF.

Turning to this clone: Germline is not matched at one junction end, which may reflect a read error. This chain uses TRBV19 with TRBJ1-2, with TRBD1 identical over 8 bases. The CDR3 extends over 12 amino acids. From germline, CDR1 is LNHDA and CDR2 SQIVND (reference sequence). The CDR3 here is CASSKDAGGLSF. The CDR3 nucleotides are TGTGCCAGTAGTAAGGATGCAGGGGGCCTCTCCTTC.

This clone has a single count. V gene TRBV24-1 combines with J gene TRBJ2-1; 11 nucleotides align to TRBD1. This CDR3 is built from 15 residues. Per the germline V gene, CDR1 is KGHDR and CDR2 is SFDVKD. The junction had 7 bases not matched to a gene; V was cut back by 8 bases and J by 5 bases. CDR3 protein: CATTRDRGFHNEQFF. Written as DNA, the CDR3 is TGTGCCACCACTCGGGACAGGGGGTTCCACAATGAGCAGTTCTTC.

V gene TRBV19 combines with J gene TRBJ1-2; 7 bases line up with TRBD1. CDR1 and CDR2 from the germline V gene are LNHDA and SQIVND (reference sequence). Losses at the gene ends were 4 bases for V and 7 bases for J; bases not matched to a gene: 9. This CDR3 has 14 residues. The CDR3 coding sequence is TGTGCCAGTAGTAGGGCAGGGGGTTCGAGTGGCTACACCTTC. Translating gives CASSRAGGSSGYTF.

The rearrangement uses TRBV5-1 and TRBJ1-1; D ambiguous. Germline V gene sequence: CDR1 SGHRS, CDR2 YFSETQ. V was cut by 2 bases and J by 0 bases, with 17 bases left in between. The CDR3 runs to 17 residues. CDR3 sequence (DNA): TGCGCCAGCAGCTTTCTCGGGGTTACTGTAGTGAACACTGAAGCTTTCTTT. Its protein is CASSFLGVTVVNTEAFF.

This clone was counted once. V usage is TRBV7-7 and J usage is TRBJ2-1; 8 bases are shared with TRBD2. The CDR3 contains 16 residues. Trimming at V came to 0 bases and at J to 8 bases, leaving 9 bases not matched to a gene. Germline lookup yields CDR1 SSHAT and CDR2 FNYEAQ (reference sequence). The CDR3 bases are TGTGCCAGCAGCTTAGCCCCCCTCGGGAGGGCCGATGAGCAGTTCTTC. Translation: CASSLAPLGRADEQFF. The entire variable domain, with the rest obtained from reference TRBV7-7 and TRBJ2-1, is as follows: GAGVSQSPRYKVTKRGQDVTLRCDPISSHATLYWYQQALGQGPEFLTYFNYEAQPDKSGLPSDRFSAERPEGSISTLTIQRTEQRDSAMYRCASSLAPLGRADEQFFGPGTRLTVL.

The V and J genes are TRBV11-2 and TRBJ2-5; 10 bases are a match to TRBD2. V shed 3 bases, J shed 5 bases, and the junction held 6 bases outside the gene matches. The germline CDR1 and CDR2 sequences are SGHAT and FQNNGV. The CDR3 consists of 15 residues. The CDR3 here is CASSFPAGGPETQYF. CDR3 bases: TGTGCCAGCAGCTTTCCAGCGGGAGGGCCTGAGACCCAGTACTTC.

This clone occurred a few times. At one end, the junction sequence differs from germline, possibly due to a read error. This sequence joins TRBV5-4 and TRBJ2-7, with TRBD1 identical over 12 bases. Germline V gives CDR1 SGHNT, CDR2 YYREEE (reference sequence). This CDR3 has 13 residues. The CDR3 sequence is CASSGTGGGRRNF. The CDR3 DNA is TGTGCCAGCTCCGGGACAGGGGGCGGTCGAAGGAACTTC.

This chain connects TRBV19 to TRBJ1-5; the match to TRBD1 covers 9 bases. CDR3 size: 15 residues. V was clipped by 6 bases and J by 5 bases; unmatched bases: 8. Germline CDR1 is LNHDA and CDR2 is SQIVND (reference sequence). As DNA, the CDR3 is TGTGCCAGTAGCCCGGACAGGGGCTTCTATCAGCCCCAGCATTTT. This codes for CASSPDRGFYQPQHF.

This clone showed up just a few times. The V call is TRBV19, the J call TRBJ1-1; D gene ambiguous. V was pared by 3 bases and J by 4 bases, with 18 bases between. The CDR3 extends over 16 amino acids. In germline, CDR1 is LNHDA, CDR2 SQIVND (reference sequence). The CDR3 protein is CASSILTNALGTEAFF. The CDR3 coding sequence is TGTGCCAGTAGTATCTTGACAAACGCGCTGGGCACTGAAGCTTTCTTT.

V is TRBV2 and J is TRBJ1-5; weak D call: TRBD1 (6 bases). The CDR3 loop spans 13 amino acids. Trimming shortened V by 4 bases and J by 6 bases, and 10 bases separated the two germline ends. The germline gives CDR1 SNHLY, CDR2 FYNNEI. The CDR3 DNA sequence: TGTGCCAGCAGTGGTGGGGGCTCTCAGCCCCAGCATTTT. Protein sequence: CASSGGGSQPQHF. Together with reference TRBV2 and TRBJ1-5, the CDR3 gives the full variable domain: EPEVTQTPSHQVTQMGQEVILRCVPISNHLYFYWYRQILGQKVEFLVSFYNNEISEKSEIFDDQFSVERPDGSNFTLKIRSTKLEDSAMYFCASSGGGSQPQHFGDGTRLSIL.

A note on this clone: This CDR3 is also generated by other DNA sequences in the sample. The chain links TRBV2 to TRBJ1-3; D ambiguous. The CDR3 covers 14 residues. Trimming left V 3 bases short and J 0 bases short, with 6 bases between. Germline CDR1 SNHLY, CDR2 FYNNEI. The CDR3 is CASSEWASGNTIYF. CDR3 nucleotide sequence: TGTGCCAGCAGTGAGTGGGCCTCTGGAAACACCATATATTTT.

The count of this clone is one. The chain is built from TRBV14 and TRBJ1-2, with 8 bases fitting TRBD1. CDR1 and CDR2 (germline): SGHDN, FVKESK. This CDR3 region has 15 residues. V trimming: 6 bases; J trimming: 2 bases; junction bases outside the gene matches: 8. CDR3 nucleotides: TGTGCCAGCAGTCCCTACAGGGGGTCCAACTATGGCTACACCTTC. Residues: CASSPYRGSNYGYTF.

V usage is TRBV2 and J usage is TRBJ2-2, with D hard to call. Germline V gene data show CDR1 as SNHLY and CDR2 as FYNNEI. Trimming shortened V by 7 bases and J by 1 base, and 10 bases separated the two germline ends. CDR3 size: 14 residues. The CDR3 loop is CASKEYGNTGELFF. CDR3 DNA: TGTGCCAGCAAAGAGTACGGGAACACCGGGGAGCTGTTTTTT. Complete variable domain (other parts from reference TRBV2 and TRBJ2-2): EPEVTQTPSHQVTQMGQEVILRCVPISNHLYFYWYRQILGQKVEFLVSFYNNEISEKSEIFDDQFSVERPDGSNFTLKIRSTKLEDSAMYFCASKEYGNTGELFFGEGSRLTVL.

This clone was found once. The chain has TRBV5-1 and TRBJ2-5; TRBD2 matches at 7 bases. The CDR3 covers 17 residues. Unmatched junction bases numbered 10, after V lost 0 bases and J lost 2 bases. CDR1 is SGHRS and CDR2 is YFSETQ in the germline V gene. CDR3 in amino acids: CASSLGSGTGRQETQYF. The CDR3 DNA is TGCGCCAGCAGCTTGGGGAGCGGAACCGGGAGGCAAGAGACCCAGTACTTC.

The chain combines TRBV30 with TRBJ1-6, with a tentative D call TRBD1 (6 bases). In germline, CDR1 is GTSNPN, CDR2 SVGIG (reference sequence). The CDR3 consists of 16 residues. V lost 8 bases to trimming and J lost 0 bases, with 17 bases between them. DNA for the CDR3: TGTGCCGTTGCGGGGGGCTCGAGCTCCTATAATTCACCCCTCCACTTT. Its protein is CAVAGGSSSYNSPLHF.

The V and J genes are TRBV10-3 and TRBJ1-6, with TRBD1 as a possible D gene (6 bases). V was clipped by 4 bases and J by 8 bases, with 21 bases between them. The germline CDR1 and CDR2 sequences are ENHRY and SYGVKD. The CDR3 has 17 amino acids. The CDR3 here is CAISGSLTGSEDSPLHF. CDR3 bases: TGTGCCATCAGTGGTTCTCTCACAGGGTCCGAGGATTCACCCCTCCACTTT.